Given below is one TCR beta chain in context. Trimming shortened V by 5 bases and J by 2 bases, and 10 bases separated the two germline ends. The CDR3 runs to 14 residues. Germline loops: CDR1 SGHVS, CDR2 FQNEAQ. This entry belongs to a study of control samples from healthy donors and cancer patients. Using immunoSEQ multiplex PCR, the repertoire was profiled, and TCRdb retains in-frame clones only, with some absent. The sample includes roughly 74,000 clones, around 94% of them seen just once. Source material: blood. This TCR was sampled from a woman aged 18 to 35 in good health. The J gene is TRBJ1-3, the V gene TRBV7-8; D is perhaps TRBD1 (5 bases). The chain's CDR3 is CASSLGTAGNTIYF. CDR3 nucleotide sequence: TGTGCCAGCAGCCTAGGGACCGCTGGAAACACCATATATTTT.